A selection of T cell receptor beta chains follows, all from one sample in a study of neurological immune-mediated disorders. TCRdb independently ran MiXCR on the 5' RACE reads; one entry per CDR3 protein. There are approximately 50,000 distinct CDR3 sequences in the sample; just under 6% occur only once, and 1.3% to 1.5% lies in the top ten. The material sequenced was CD4+ T cells from blood. The receptors derive from a young woman with multiple sclerosis. CDR3s include the opening cysteine and the closing phenylalanine or tryptophan. D genes are given only for firm matches. The size field reads how often the clone was seen (once, few, many) or a class if it is expanded.

>many|-|TRBJ1-3|TRBV2
CASSEQSSGNTIYF
TGTGCCAGCAGTGAGCAGAGCTCTGGAAACACCATATATTTT
>many|TRBD2|TRBJ2-2|TRBV29-1
CSVVSFGSGGTGELFF
TGCAGCGTTGTGTCGTTTGGTAGCGGGGGCACCGGGGAGCTGTTTTTT
>many|TRBD1|TRBJ1-1|TRBV20-1
CSAGKTGRNEAFF
TGCAGTGCTGGAAAGACAGGGCGAAATGAAGCTTTCTTT
>many|TRBD2|TRBJ2-2|TRBV5-1
CASNPLAGGDTGELFF
TGCGCCAGCAACCCACTAGCGGGAGGGGACACCGGGGAGCTGTTTTTT
>many|-|TRBJ1-1|TRBV28
CASSLVRGWNTEAFF
TGTGCCAGCAGTTTGGTGAGGGGTTGGAACACTGAAGCTTTCTTT
>many|-|TRBJ1-1|TRBV20-1
CSALHGNTEAFF
TGCAGTGCTTTACACGGGAACACTGAAGCTTTCTTT
>many|-|TRBJ2-2|TRBV20-1
CSARFPTRSTGELFF
TGCAGTGCTAGATTCCCCACCAGGAGCACCGGGGAGCTGTTTTTT
>few|-|TRBJ1-2|TRBV12-3/TRBV12-4
CASSLLGGAWGYTF
TGTGCCAGCAGTTTGCTGGGGGGGGCTTGGGGCTACACCTTC
>many|TRBD1|TRBJ2-7|TRBV20-1
CSASAPGQGAYEQYF
TGCAGTGCTAGTGCCCCGGGACAGGGGGCTTACGAGCAGTACTTC
>many|-|TRBJ1-2|TRBV27
CASSLLGSGALTYTF
TGTGCCAGCAGTTTACTCGGATCGGGGGCATTAACCTACACCTTC
>many|TRBD1|TRBJ2-3|TRBV9
CASSVVSGGYGDTQYF
TGTGCCAGCAGCGTAGTATCAGGGGGCTATGGAGATACGCAGTATTTT
>many|TRBD1|TRBJ2-3|TRBV20-1
CSAEGAQQGSSTDTQYF
TGCAGTGCTGAGGGGGCTCAACAGGGGTCTAGCACAGATACGCAGTATTTT
>many|-|TRBJ1-5|TRBV7-2
CASSLLGGNNQPQHF
TGTGCCAGCAGCTTATTAGGCGGGAACAATCAGCCCCAGCATTTT